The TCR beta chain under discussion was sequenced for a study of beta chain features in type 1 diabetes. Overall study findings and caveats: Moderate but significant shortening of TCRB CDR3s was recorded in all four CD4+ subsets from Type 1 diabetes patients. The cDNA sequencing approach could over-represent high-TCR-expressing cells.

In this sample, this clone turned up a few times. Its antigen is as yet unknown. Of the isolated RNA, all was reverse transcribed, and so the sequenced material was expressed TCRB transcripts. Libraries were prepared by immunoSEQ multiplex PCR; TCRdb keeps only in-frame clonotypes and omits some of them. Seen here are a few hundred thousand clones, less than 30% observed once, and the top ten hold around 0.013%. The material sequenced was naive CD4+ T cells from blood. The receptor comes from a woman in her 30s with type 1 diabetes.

The CDR3 sequence is CSVDGYTF. CDR3 DNA: TGCAGTGTCGATGGCTACACCTTC. The chain couples TRBV20-1 to TRBJ1-2; no clear D gene. The V and J ends lost 7 bases and 6 bases respectively, with 3 bases between them. Germline V gives CDR1 DFQATT, CDR2 SNEGSKA (reference sequence). The CDR3 is 8 residues long.